The clone carrying this TCR beta chain was picked up a small number of times. Antigen specificity is unknown. The record originates from a study of cytomegalovirus exposure and HLA in healthy donors. Overall study findings and caveats: Later analysis reportedly placed an Asian-associated ancestry cluster below the roughly 700-donor mean in N-insertions. Association of a missense DCLRE1C variant with TCR beta V- and J-gene trimming was reported in a later analysis.

V was clipped by 6 bases and J by 5 bases, with 16 bases between them. Germline CDR1 is SGDLS and CDR2 is YYNGEE. This CDR3 spans 14 amino acids. 13 Jbeta primers and 60 Vbeta primers were used for the PCR. Sequenced by immunoSEQ multiplex PCR; TCRdb stores in-frame clones only, minus some. The profile shows a few hundred thousand clones, about 89% of them singletons. Healthy bone marrow donors formed the donor group. The J gene is TRBJ2-3, the V gene TRBV9; possibly TRBD2 for D (6 bases). Sequenced: PBMCs. The sequence derives from a woman under 30 in good health and CMV-seronegative. CDR3 sequence reads: CASNLAYSRDTQYF. The CDR3 nucleotides read TGTGCCAGCAACCTAGCGTATTCCAGAGATACGCAGTATTTT.